The clone carrying this T cell receptor beta chain was detected only once. Its antigen is as yet unknown. Other DNA variants within this sample encode the same CDR3. This record comes from a study of T cell responses to AZD1222 COVID-19 vaccine. Broader study findings: In a largely white British group with more females than males, clonal diversity was possibly underestimated. Distributed over spike, vaccine-associated CD4 TCRs predominated at 160-218 and 743-854. Unmutated regions of variants are reportedly targeted by nearly half of spike-specific TCRs. The number of AZD1222 recipients seropositive at baseline was only five to seven.

Clones were read by immunoSEQ multiplex PCR, and TCRdb kept only the in-frame ones, dropping some. The repertoire holds fewer than 120,000 clones, with 81% as singletons. Per the germline V gene, CDR1 is SGHTA and CDR2 is FQGNSA. Unmatched junction bases numbered 5, after V lost 5 bases and J lost 2 bases. CDR3 size: 14 residues. Sequences were derived from peripheral blood, sampled on day 0 of AZD1222 vaccination. The J gene is TRBJ2-5, the V gene TRBV7-2; 7 nucleotides agree with TRBD1. The receptor was isolated from an adult in good health. In nucleotides, the CDR3 is TGTGCCAGCAGCCCGGGACAGAGACAAGAGACCCAGTACTTC. Protein sequence: CASSPGQRQETQYF.